These 31 T cell receptor beta chains were all obtained from the same sample, sequenced in a study of cytomegalovirus exposure and HLA in healthy donors. PCR amplification relied on 60 Vbeta primers (plus 13 Jbeta primers). Generated by immunoSEQ multiplex PCR, the TCRdb table keeps only in-frame clones and is missing some. The table has 55,000 to 80,000 clones, 65% to 70% seen once. The sample taken for sequencing was PBMCs. The receptor source for this set is a man aged 35-49 years in good health and CMV-seropositive.

The chain has TRBV7-8 and TRBJ1-4; 7 nucleotides agree with TRBD1. The CDR3 has 13 amino acids. The V gene end was trimmed by 5 bases and the J gene end by 6 bases; junction bases not matched to a gene: 3. CDR1 and CDR2 (germline): SGHVS, FQNEAQ. The chain's CDR3 is CASSRGRDEKLFF. In nucleotides, the CDR3 is TGTGCCAGCAGCAGGGGGCGGGATGAAAAACTGTTTTTT. Full variable domain (remainder filled in from reference TRBV7-8 and TRBJ1-4): GAGVSQSPRYKVAKRGQDVALRCDPISGHVSLFWYQQALGQGPEFLTYFQNEAQLDKSGLPSDRFFAERPEGSVSTLKIQRTQQEDSAVYLCASSRGRDEKLFFGSGTQLSVL.

This rearrangement joins TRBV2 to TRBJ1-1, with a tentative D call TRBD1 (6 bases). In germline, CDR1 is SNHLY, CDR2 FYNNEI. The CDR3 runs to 13 residues. Trimming left V 6 bases short and J 13 bases short, with 21 bases between. The CDR3 DNA reads TGTGCCAGCAGAACAGGGCCCCGTATAGAATTTTTCTTT. The encoded protein is CASRTGPRIEFFF.

The chain joins TRBV2 to TRBJ1-1; weak D call: TRBD1 (6 bases). Trimming pared 1 base from V and 1 base from J, leaving 19 bases between. Germline V gene lookup returns CDR1 SNHLY and CDR2 FYNNEI. This CDR3 is built from 18 residues. CDR3 DNA sequence: TGTGCCAGCAGTGAAGGGATCGACAGGCCCCCGCGGAACACTGAAGCTTTCTTT. Its translation: CASSEGIDRPPRNTEAFF.

The V gene is TRBV6-1, the J gene TRBJ1-1, with TRBD1 as a possible D gene (5 bases). Trimming left V 8 bases short and J 4 bases short, with 8 bases between. Per germline, CDR1 MNHNS and CDR2 SASEGT. This CDR3 has 11 residues. CDR3 amino acids: CASGGGTEAFF. CDR3 DNA: TGTGCCAGCGGGGGGGGCACTGAAGCTTTCTTT.

This sequence joins TRBV2 and TRBJ2-3, with TRBD1 matching over 9 bases. This CDR3 is built from 14 residues. Per the germline V gene, CDR1 is SNHLY and CDR2 is FYNNEI. The J segment lost 6 bases and the V segment lost 4 bases, leaving 5 bases of the junction unmatched. The CDR3: CASSVTGTGDTQYF. The DNA of the CDR3 is TGTGCCAGCAGTGTAACCGGGACAGGGGATACGCAGTATTTT.

The rearrangement joins TRBV6-1 to TRBJ2-4; possibly TRBD2 for D (6 bases). This CDR3 spans 14 amino acids. V shed 6 bases and J shed 6 bases, with 15 bases lying between them. Germline CDR1 MNHNS, CDR2 SASEGT. CDR3 region: CASSGTSSGNIQYF. The CDR3 DNA reads TGTGCCAGCAGCGGGACTTCTTCGGGAAACATTCAGTACTTC.

V and J are TRBV7-3 and TRBJ2-1; 12 bases line up with TRBD1. V shed 5 bases, J shed 9 bases, and the junction held 5 bases outside the gene matches. The CDR3 covers 14 residues. Germline-derived CDR1 and CDR2 are SGHTA and FQGTGA. This CDR3 is CASSPGTGGTEQFF. The CDR3 bases are TGTGCCAGCAGCCCCGGGACAGGGGGCACTGAGCAGTTCTTC.

The rearrangement uses TRBV27 and TRBJ2-3; maybe TRBD1 (6 bases). Germline V CDR1 and CDR2: MNHEY, SMNVEV (reference sequence). V was pared by 2 bases and J by 7 bases, with 28 bases between. CDR3 length: 19 amino acids. CDR3 residues: CASSLKSLYDRWINHTQYF. The CDR3 coding sequence is TGTGCCAGCAGTTTAAAATCCCTATATGACAGGTGGATAAATCATACGCAGTATTTT.

This chain joins TRBV4-2 and TRBJ2-1, with D possibly being TRBD1 (5 bases). CDR1 and CDR2 from the germline V gene are LGHNA and YNFKEQ. V gave up 5 bases and J gave up 8 bases, with 19 bases separating them. The CDR3 runs 15 residues. The CDR3 bases are TGTGCCAGCAGCACAAGAATTGACAGCTTCCATGAGCAGTTCTTC. Translating gives CASSTRIDSFHEQFF.

The chain is built from TRBV14 and TRBJ2-1, with D possibly being TRBD2 (5 bases). V lost 4 bases and J lost 7, with 14 bases in between. The germline V gene has CDR1 SGHDN and CDR2 FVKESK. This CDR3 contains 14 residues. Here the CDR3 DNA reads TGTGCCAGCAGCCGGTCCGGGGTAGGGAATGAGCAGTTCTTC. Translated: CASSRSGVGNEQFF.

This chain uses TRBV18 with TRBJ1-1; the D is unclear. Trimming took 3 bases from V and 2 from J, leaving 7 bases between them. This CDR3 has 13 amino acids. CDR1 is KGHSH, CDR2 LQKENI, per germline. The CDR3 loop reads CASSPVANTEAFF. The DNA of the CDR3 is TGTGCCAGCTCACCGGTGGCAAACACTGAAGCTTTCTTT. Complete variable domain (other parts from reference TRBV18 and TRBJ1-1): NAGVMQNPRHLVRRRGQEARLRCSPMKGHSHVYWYRQLPEEGLKFMVYLQKENIIDESGMPKERFSAEFPKEGPSILRIQQVVRGDSAAYFCASSPVANTEAFFGQGTRLTVV.

This clone has only one observation. The chain joins TRBV4-3 to TRBJ1-2; the D gene is possibly TRBD1 (6 bases). Germline CDR1 reads LGHNA; CDR2 reads YSLEER. This CDR3 comprises 14 residues. Trimming cost V 1 base and J 3 bases, with 9 bases left between them. CDR3 region: CASSQVAGDYGYTF. CDR3 bases: TGCGCCAGCAGCCAAGTGGCAGGGGACTATGGCTACACCTTC.

The chain carries TRBV4-1 and TRBJ2-5, with 7 bases matching TRBD1. This CDR3 region has 17 residues. Germline assignment: CDR1 MGHRA and CDR2 YSYEKL. V was clipped by 3 bases and J by 4 bases; unmatched bases: 14. The CDR3 coding sequence is TGCGCCAGCAGCCACGGAAAGAGAGGGACAGCGACAGAGACCCAGTACTTC. This translates into CASSHGKRGTATETQYF.

This clone was detected only a few times. J is TRBJ1-2 and V is TRBV14, with 12 bases aligning to TRBD1. This CDR3 is built from 14 residues. The V segment lost 1 base and the J segment 8 bases; nucleotides outside the gene matches: 2. The V gene's germline CDR1 is SGHDN and CDR2 FVKESK. Written as DNA, the CDR3 is TGTGCCAGCAGCCAAGGGGACAGGGGGCACGGCTACACCTTC. Translating gives CASSQGDRGHGYTF.

This clone has ten or more counts. The chain carries TRBV4-3 and TRBJ2-6; D is unresolved. The CDR3 is made up of 14 amino acids. The V gene's germline CDR1 is LGHNA and CDR2 YSLEER. V lost 2 bases and J lost 2, with 4 bases in between. CDR3 nucleotides: TGCGCCAGCAGCCAATCTCCTGGGGCCAACGTCCTGACTTTC. This codes for CASSQSPGANVLTF.

V gene TRBV23-1 combines with J gene TRBJ1-2, with 8 bases aligning to TRBD1. TRBV23-1 is identified as an open reading frame with a role that is uncertain. The CDR3 extends over 16 amino acids. V lost 7 bases and J lost 0; bases outside the gene matches: 10. This chain's CDR3 is CASNDETGGSNYGYTF. The CDR3 DNA reads TGCGCCAGCAACGACGAAACAGGGGGATCTAACTATGGCTACACCTTC.

The CDR3 nucleotides read TGTGCCAGCAGCAGGACTTTCGATGAAAAACTGTTTTTT. As protein: CASSRTFDEKLFF. V gene TRBV11-2 combines with J gene TRBJ1-4; no clear D. The V end was cut by 5 bases, the J end by 6 bases, with 10 bases between. From germline, CDR1 is SGHAT and CDR2 FQNNGV. This CDR3 has 13 residues.

The chain couples TRBV5-1 to TRBJ2-1; 8 bases align to TRBD2. J lost 4 bases, V lost 4 bases, and 4 bases had no gene match. Germline assignment: CDR1 SGHRS and CDR2 YFSETQ. The CDR3 loop spans 14 amino acids. The CDR3 region has the DNA TGCGCCAGCAGCACGCGGGGGGCGTACAATGAGCAGTTCTTC. This translates into CASSTRGAYNEQFF.

A few counts support this clone. This chain joins TRBV10-3 and TRBJ1-1; 7 bases align to TRBD1. Per germline, CDR1 ENHRY and CDR2 SYGVKD. This CDR3 contains 14 residues. J lost 5 bases, V lost 10 bases, and 13 bases had no gene match. The CDR3 spells CATRDLQDRTEAFF. In DNA, the CDR3 is TGTGCCACCAGAGATTTACAGGACAGGACTGAAGCTTTCTTT.

There are a few counts of this clone. This sequence joins TRBV30 and TRBJ1-6, with TRBD1 matching 8 bases. Trimming cost V 5 bases and J 10 bases; bases outside gene matches: 4. The CDR3 is 12 residues long. From germline, CDR1 is GTSNPN and CDR2 SVGIG (reference sequence). The CDR3 coding sequence is TGTGCCTGGGACGGACAGGGCTCACCCCTCCACTTT. Amino acids: CAWDGQGSPLHF. Looking up the rest from reference TRBV30 and TRBJ1-6 gives the full variable domain: SQTIHQWPATLVQPVGSPLSLECTVEGTSNPNLYWYRQAAGRGLQLLFYSVGIGQISSEVPQNLSASRPQDRQFILSSKKLLLSDSGFYLCAWDGQGSPLHFGNGTRLTVT.

This clone has only a few counts. V usage is TRBV9 and J usage is TRBJ2-1; TRBD2 is a possible D gene (5 bases). CDR3 length: 14 residues. Germline lookup yields CDR1 SGDLS and CDR2 YYNGEE. Trimming stripped 0 bases from V and 6 bases from J, with 10 bases between. CDR3 sequence: CASSVASGFNEQFF. The DNA of the CDR3 is TGTGCCAGCAGCGTAGCCTCGGGGTTCAATGAGCAGTTCTTC.

The chain joins TRBV11-2 to TRBJ1-1, with 8 bases lining up with TRBD1. Losses at the gene ends were 2 bases for V and 4 bases for J; bases not matched to a gene: 9. This CDR3 has 16 amino acids. Germline values: CDR1 SGHAT, CDR2 FQNNGV. The CDR3 DNA reads TGTGCCAGCAGCTTACACGCGCAGGGGGCCTCCACTGAAGCTTTCTTT. Translation gives CASSLHAQGASTEAFF.

This clone was recorded only once. The V and J genes are TRBV4-1 and TRBJ1-2; 11 positions match TRBD1. Germline V lookup: CDR1 MGHRA, CDR2 YSYEKL. With V trimmed by 6 bases and J by 2 bases, 2 bases remained unmatched. This CDR3 has 14 residues. CDR3 residues: CASSRTGGNYGYTF. CDR3 nucleotides: TGCGCCAGCAGTAGGACAGGGGGCAACTATGGCTACACCTTC.

Comment on this clone: Mismatch with germline at one junction end may stem from a read error. This sample also contains other DNA sequences that code for the same CDR3. This chain joins TRBV30 and TRBJ1-1; the D gene is possibly TRBD1 (6 bases). CDR1 is GTSNPN and CDR2 is SVGIG in the germline V gene (reference sequence). CDR3 length: 14 residues. This CDR3 reads CAWSDGVGAPEAFF. The DNA of the CDR3 is TGTGCCTGGAGCGACGGGGTGGGGGCCCCTGAAGCCTTCTTT.

CDR3: CASSYSLTPSYEQYF. For the CDR3, the DNA is TGTGCCAGCAGTTACTCGTTAACTCCGTCCTACGAGCAGTACTTC. V is TRBV6-5 and J is TRBJ2-7; D is unresolved. CDR3 length: 15 residues. Trimming removed 0 bases from V and 1 base from J, with 10 bases in between. Germline values: CDR1 MNHEY, CDR2 SVGAGI.

The chain joins TRBV5-4 to TRBJ1-1; D perhaps matches TRBD1 (6 bases). Looked up from germline, CDR1 is SGHNT and CDR2 is YYREEE (reference sequence). CDR3 size: 16 residues. V was cut by 5 bases and J by 3 bases, with 20 bases left in between. In DNA form, the CDR3 reads TGTGCCAGCAGGGGCGGACAGACGGATGTGTACACTGAAGCTTTCTTT. Protein product: CASRGGQTDVYTEAFF. The variable domain in full, with the rest retrieved from reference TRBV5-4 and TRBJ1-1, is ETGVTQSPTHLIKTRGQQVTLRCSSQSGHNTVSWYQQALGQGPQFIFQYYREEENGRGNFPPRFSGLQFPNYSSELNVNALELDDSALYLCASRGGQTDVYTEAFFGQGTRLTVV.

The rearrangement uses TRBV6-5 and TRBJ2-7; no clear D gene. This CDR3 has 15 amino acids. The ends were cut back, 2 bases at V and 0 bases at J, with 11 bases in the middle. Germline V CDR1 and CDR2: MNHEY, SVGAGI. The DNA of the CDR3 is TGTGCCAGCAGTTACCGAAAGATTAGCTCCTACGAGCAGTACTTC. This translates into CASSYRKISSYEQYF.

Only a few counts were recorded for this clone. The chain carries TRBV7-2 and TRBJ2-7, with TRBD1 identical over 11 bases. V lost 5 bases and J lost 3; bases outside the gene matches: 6. Per germline, CDR1 SGHTA and CDR2 FQGNSA. This CDR3 is built from 15 residues. The CDR3 DNA is TGTGCCAGCAGCCGAAGGACAGGGGGCAACTACGAGCAGTACTTC. As protein: CASSRRTGGNYEQYF.

The chain uses TRBV4-1 and TRBJ2-2, with TRBD2 as a possible D gene (5 bases). This CDR3 is built from 17 residues. The germline V gene has CDR1 MGHRA and CDR2 YSYEKL. V was clipped by 1 base and J by 0 bases, with 12 bases between them. CDR3: CASSQAGMWANTGELFF. CDR3 DNA sequence: TGCGCCAGCAGCCAAGCGGGGATGTGGGCGAACACCGGGGAGCTGTTTTTT.

V is TRBV28 and J is TRBJ1-1; D unresolved. The CDR3 is 13 amino acids. CDR1 MDHEN and CDR2 SYDVKM come from the germline V gene. V lost 6 bases and J 11 bases, leaving 19 bases between the germline ends. The CDR3 spells CASRLDRVERAFF. Written as DNA, the CDR3 is TGTGCCAGCAGATTAGACCGGGTTGAGCGGGCTTTCTTT.

The CDR3 region is CASSPGQGETQYF. The CDR3 DNA reads TGTGCCAGCTCACCGGGACAGGGCGAGACCCAGTACTTC. This chain links TRBV18 with TRBJ2-5; 9 bases line up with TRBD1. The germline CDR1 and CDR2 sequences are KGHSH and LQKENI. This CDR3 comprises 13 residues. V shed 3 bases, J shed 5 bases, and the junction held 1 base outside the gene matches. Using reference TRBV18 and TRBJ2-5 for the parts outside the CDR3, the full variable domain is NAGVMQNPRHLVRRRGQEARLRCSPMKGHSHVYWYRQLPEEGLKFMVYLQKENIIDESGMPKERFSAEFPKEGPSILRIQQVVRGDSAAYFCASSPGQGETQYFGPGTRLLVL.